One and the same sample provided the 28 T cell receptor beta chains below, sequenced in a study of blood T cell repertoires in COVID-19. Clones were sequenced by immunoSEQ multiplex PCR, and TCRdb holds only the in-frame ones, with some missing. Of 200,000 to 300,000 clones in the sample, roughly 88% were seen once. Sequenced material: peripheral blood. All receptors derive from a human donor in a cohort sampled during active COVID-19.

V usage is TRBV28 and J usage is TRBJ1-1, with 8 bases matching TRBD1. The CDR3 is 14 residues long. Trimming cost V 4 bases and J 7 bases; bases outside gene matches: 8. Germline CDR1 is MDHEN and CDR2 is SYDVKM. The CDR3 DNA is TGTGCCAGCAGTTCAACACAGGGGGTCGGTGAAGCTTTCTTT. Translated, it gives CASSSTQGVGEAFF.

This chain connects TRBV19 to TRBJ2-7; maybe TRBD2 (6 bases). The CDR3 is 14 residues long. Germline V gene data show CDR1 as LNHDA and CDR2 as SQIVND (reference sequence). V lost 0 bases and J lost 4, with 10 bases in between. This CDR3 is CASSIDPEGYEQYF. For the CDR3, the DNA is TGTGCCAGTAGTATAGATCCGGAGGGGTACGAGCAGTACTTC.

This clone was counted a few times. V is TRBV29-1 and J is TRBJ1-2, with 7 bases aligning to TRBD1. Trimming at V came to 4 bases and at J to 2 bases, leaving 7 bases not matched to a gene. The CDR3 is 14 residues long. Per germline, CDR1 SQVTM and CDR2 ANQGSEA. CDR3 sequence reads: CSVGSSTGNYGYTF. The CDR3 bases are TGCAGCGTTGGGTCCTCGACAGGGAACTATGGCTACACCTTC.

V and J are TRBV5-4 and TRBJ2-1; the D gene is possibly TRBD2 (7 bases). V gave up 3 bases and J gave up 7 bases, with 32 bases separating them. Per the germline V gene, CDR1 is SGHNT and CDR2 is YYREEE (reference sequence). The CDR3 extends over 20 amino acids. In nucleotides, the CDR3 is TGTGCCAGCAGCTCCTTCGAGGTTAAAAGGGAGGGCCAGGGGAGAAATGAGCAGTTCTTC. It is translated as CASSSFEVKREGQGRNEQFF.

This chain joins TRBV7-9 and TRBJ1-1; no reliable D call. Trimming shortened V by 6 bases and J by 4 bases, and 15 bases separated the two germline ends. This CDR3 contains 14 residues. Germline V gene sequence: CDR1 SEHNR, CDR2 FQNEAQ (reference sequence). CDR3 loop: CASSPDWSSTEAFF. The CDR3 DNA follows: TGTGCCAGCAGTCCGGACTGGAGTAGCACTGAAGCTTTCTTT.

The CDR3 DNA is TGTGCCAGCAGCAAATGTAAGCGGAGGACGGCGGGCGAGCAGTACTTC. It translates to CASSKCKRRTAGEQYF. This sequence joins TRBV21-1 and TRBJ2-7; the table calls TRBD2, which could not be checked here. TRBV21-1 is a known pseudogene. The CDR3 consists of 16 residues.

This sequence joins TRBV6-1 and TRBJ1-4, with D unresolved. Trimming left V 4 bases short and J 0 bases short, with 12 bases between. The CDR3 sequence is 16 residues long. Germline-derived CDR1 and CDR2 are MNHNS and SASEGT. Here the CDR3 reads CASSGREGSTNEKLFF. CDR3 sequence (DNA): TGTGCCAGCAGTGGCCGGGAAGGGTCAACTAATGAAAAACTGTTTTTT.

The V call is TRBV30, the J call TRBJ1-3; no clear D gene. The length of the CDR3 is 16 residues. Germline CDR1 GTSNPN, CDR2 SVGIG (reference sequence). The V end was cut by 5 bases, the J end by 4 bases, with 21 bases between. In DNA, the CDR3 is TGTGCCTGGCGGCCCCGACCGGAGGGTTTGGGAAACACCATATATTTT. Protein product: CAWRPRPEGLGNTIYF. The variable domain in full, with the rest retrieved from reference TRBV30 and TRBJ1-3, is SQTIHQWPATLVQPVGSPLSLECTVEGTSNPNLYWYRQAAGRGLQLLFYSVGIGQISSEVPQNLSASRPQDRQFILSSKKLLLSDSGFYLCAWRPRPEGLGNTIYFGEGSWLTVV.

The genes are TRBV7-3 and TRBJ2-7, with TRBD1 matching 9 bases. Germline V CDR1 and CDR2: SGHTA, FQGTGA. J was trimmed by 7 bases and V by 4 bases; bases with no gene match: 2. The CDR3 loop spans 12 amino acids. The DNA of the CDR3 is TGTGCCAGCAGCTCAGGGACAGGGGAGCAGTACTTC. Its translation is CASSSGTGEQYF.

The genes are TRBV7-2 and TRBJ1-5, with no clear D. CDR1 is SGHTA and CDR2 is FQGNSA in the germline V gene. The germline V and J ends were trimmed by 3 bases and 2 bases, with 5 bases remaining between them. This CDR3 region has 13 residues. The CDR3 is CASSFYRNQPQHF. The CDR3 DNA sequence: TGTGCCAGCAGCTTTTATCGCAATCAGCCCCAGCATTTT.

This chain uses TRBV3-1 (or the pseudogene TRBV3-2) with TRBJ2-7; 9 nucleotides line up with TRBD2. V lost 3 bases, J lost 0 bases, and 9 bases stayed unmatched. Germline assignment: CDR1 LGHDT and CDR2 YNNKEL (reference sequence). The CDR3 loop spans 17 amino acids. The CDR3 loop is CASSQVLAGVYSYEQYF. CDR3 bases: TGTGCCAGCAGCCAGGTATTAGCGGGAGTATACTCCTACGAGCAGTACTTC.

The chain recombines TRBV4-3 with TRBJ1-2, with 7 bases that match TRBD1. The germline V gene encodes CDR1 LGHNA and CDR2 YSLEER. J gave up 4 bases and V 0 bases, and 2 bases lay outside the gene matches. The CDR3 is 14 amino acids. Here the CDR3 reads CASSQDRGAYGYTF. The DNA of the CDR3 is TGCGCCAGCAGCCAAGACAGGGGGGCCTATGGCTACACCTTC.

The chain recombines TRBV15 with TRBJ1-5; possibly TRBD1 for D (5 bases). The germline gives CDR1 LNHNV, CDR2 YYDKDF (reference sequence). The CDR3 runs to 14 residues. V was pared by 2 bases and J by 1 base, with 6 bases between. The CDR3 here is CATSRQGSNQPQHF. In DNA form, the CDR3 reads TGTGCCACCAGCAGACAGGGAAGCAATCAGCCCCAGCATTTT. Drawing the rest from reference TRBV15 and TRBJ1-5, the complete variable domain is DAMVIQNPRYQVTQFGKPVTLSCSQTLNHNVMYWYQQKSSQAPKLLFHYYDKDFNNEADTPDNFQSRRPNTSFCFLDIRSPGLGDTAMYLCATSRQGSNQPQHFGDGTRLSIL.

In DNA form, the CDR3 reads TGTGCCAGCAGCGTAAGACAGGGGGCGGTTGGCTACACCTTC. This sequence encodes CASSVRQGAVGYTF. The rearrangement links TRBV2 to TRBJ1-2; the match to TRBD1 covers 10 bases. The CDR3 spans 14 residues. Germline CDR1 is SNHLY and CDR2 is FYNNEI. V gave up 6 bases and J gave up 7 bases; unmatched junction bases: 8. The full variable domain, its missing parts supplied by reference TRBV2 and TRBJ1-2, is EPEVTQTPSHQVTQMGQEVILRCVPISNHLYFYWYRQILGQKVEFLVSFYNNEISEKSEIFDDQFSVERPDGSNFTLKIRSTKLEDSAMYFCASSVRQGAVGYTFGSGTRLTVV.

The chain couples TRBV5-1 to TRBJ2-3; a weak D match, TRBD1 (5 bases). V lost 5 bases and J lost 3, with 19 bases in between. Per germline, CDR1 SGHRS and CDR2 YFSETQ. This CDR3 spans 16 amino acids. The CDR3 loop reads CASRGQAGWVTDTQYF. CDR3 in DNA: TGCGCCAGCAGGGGTCAGGCAGGGTGGGTGACAGATACGCAGTATTTT.

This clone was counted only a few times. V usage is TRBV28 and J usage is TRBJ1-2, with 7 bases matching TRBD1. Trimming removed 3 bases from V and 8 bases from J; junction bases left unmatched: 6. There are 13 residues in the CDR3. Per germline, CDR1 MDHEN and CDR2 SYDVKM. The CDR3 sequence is CASSLTGNGGYTF. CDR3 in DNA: TGTGCCAGCAGTTTGACAGGGAATGGCGGCTACACCTTC.

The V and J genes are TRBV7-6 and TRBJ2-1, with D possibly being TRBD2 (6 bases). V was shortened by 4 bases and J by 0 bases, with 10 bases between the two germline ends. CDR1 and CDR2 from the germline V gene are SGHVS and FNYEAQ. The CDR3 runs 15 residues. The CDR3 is CASSSRGSSYNEQFF. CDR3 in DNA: TGTGCCAGCAGCTCCCGGGGGAGCTCCTACAATGAGCAGTTCTTC.

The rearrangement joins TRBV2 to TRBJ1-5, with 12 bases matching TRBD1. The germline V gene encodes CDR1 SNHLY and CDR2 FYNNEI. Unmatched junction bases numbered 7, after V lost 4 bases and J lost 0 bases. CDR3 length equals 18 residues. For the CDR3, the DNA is TGTGCCAGCAGTGGGGACAGGGGGCGTGTAGATAGCAATCAGCCCCAGCATTTT. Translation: CASSGDRGRVDSNQPQHF. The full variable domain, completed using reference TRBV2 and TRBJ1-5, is EPEVTQTPSHQVTQMGQEVILRCVPISNHLYFYWYRQILGQKVEFLVSFYNNEISEKSEIFDDQFSVERPDGSNFTLKIRSTKLEDSAMYFCASSGDRGRVDSNQPQHFGDGTRLSIL.

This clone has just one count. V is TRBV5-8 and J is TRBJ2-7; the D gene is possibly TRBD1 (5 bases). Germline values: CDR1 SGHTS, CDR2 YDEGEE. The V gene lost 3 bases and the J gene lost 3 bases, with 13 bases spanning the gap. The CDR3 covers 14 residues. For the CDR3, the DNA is TGTGCCAGCAGCTACCTAGGGGTGGACTACGAGCAGTACTTC. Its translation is CASSYLGVDYEQYF.

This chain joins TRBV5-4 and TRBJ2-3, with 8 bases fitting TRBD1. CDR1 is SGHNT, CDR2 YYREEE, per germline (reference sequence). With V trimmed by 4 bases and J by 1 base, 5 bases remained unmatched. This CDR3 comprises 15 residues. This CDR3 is CASSEDRVGTDTQYF. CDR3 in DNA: TGTGCCAGCAGCGAGGACAGGGTGGGCACAGATACGCAGTATTTT.

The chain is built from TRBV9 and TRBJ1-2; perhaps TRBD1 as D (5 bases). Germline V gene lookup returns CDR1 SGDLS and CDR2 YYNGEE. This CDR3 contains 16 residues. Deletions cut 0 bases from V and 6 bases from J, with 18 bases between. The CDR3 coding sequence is TGTGCCAGCAGCGTAGATTTGGAAGGGGTTGAGGATGGCTACACCTTC. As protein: CASSVDLEGVEDGYTF.

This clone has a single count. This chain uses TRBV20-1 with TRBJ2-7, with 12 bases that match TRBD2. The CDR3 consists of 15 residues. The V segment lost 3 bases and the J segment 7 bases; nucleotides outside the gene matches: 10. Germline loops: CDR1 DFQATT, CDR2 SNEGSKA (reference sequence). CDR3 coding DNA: TGCAGTGCTAGTTCACCGGGACTAGCGGGTTTAGAGCAGTACTTC. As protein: CSASSPGLAGLEQYF.

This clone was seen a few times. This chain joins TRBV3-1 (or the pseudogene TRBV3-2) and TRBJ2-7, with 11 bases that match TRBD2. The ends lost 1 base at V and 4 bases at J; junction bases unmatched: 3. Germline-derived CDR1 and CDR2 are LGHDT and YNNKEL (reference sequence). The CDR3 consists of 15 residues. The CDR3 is CASSQASGRSYEQYF. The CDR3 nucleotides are TGTGCCAGCAGCCAAGCTAGCGGGAGGAGTTACGAGCAGTACTTC.

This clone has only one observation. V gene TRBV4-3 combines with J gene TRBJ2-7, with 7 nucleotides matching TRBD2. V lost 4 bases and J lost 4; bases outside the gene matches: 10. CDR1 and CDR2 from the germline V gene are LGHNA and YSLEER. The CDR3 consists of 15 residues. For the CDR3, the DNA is TGCGCCAGCAGCCCGTGGGGGGGGAGTACTTACGAGCAGTACTTC. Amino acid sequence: CASSPWGGSTYEQYF.

As DNA, the CDR3 is TGTGCCAGCAGTCCCTTGGGGGCAGCTAATGAAAAACTGTTTTTT. Protein sequence: CASSPLGAANEKLFF. The V and J genes are TRBV6-5 and TRBJ1-4, with D perhaps TRBD1 (6 bases). V dropped 5 bases and J dropped 3 bases, with 13 bases sitting between them. The CDR3 extends over 15 amino acids. From germline, CDR1 is MNHEY and CDR2 SVGAGI.

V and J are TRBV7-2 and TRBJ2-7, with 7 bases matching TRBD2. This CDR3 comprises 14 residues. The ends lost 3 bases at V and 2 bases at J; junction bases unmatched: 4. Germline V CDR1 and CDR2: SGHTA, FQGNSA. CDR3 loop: CASSLLSGPYEQYF. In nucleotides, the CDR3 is TGTGCCAGCAGCTTGCTTAGCGGGCCCTACGAGCAGTACTTC.

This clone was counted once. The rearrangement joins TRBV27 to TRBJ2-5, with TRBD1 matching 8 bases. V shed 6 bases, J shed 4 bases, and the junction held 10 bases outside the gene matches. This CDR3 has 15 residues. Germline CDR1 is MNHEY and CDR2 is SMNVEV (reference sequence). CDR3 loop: CASRGLQGDLETQYF. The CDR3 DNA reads TGTGCCAGCAGAGGATTACAGGGGGATCTAGAGACCCAGTACTTC.

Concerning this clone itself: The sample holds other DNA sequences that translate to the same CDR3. DNA for the CDR3: TGTGCCAGCAGCCCGGGTTCTAACACTGAAGCTTTCTTT. Amino acid sequence: CASSPGSNTEAFF. The V call is TRBV9, the J call TRBJ1-1; D unresolved. The V end was cut by 4 bases, the J end by 2 bases, with 9 bases between. The V gene's germline CDR1 is SGDLS and CDR2 YYNGEE. The CDR3 totals 13 residues.